A selection of T cell receptor beta chains follows, all from one sample in a study of T cell responses to AZD1222 COVID-19 vaccine. This table comes from immunoSEQ multiplex PCR, and its TCRdb copy is limited to in-frame clones, with some not included. The sample has about 150,000 clones; about nine tenths are singletons. This material consisted of peripheral blood, taken on day 0 of AZD1222 vaccination. All receptors derive from an adult in good health. Both conserved end residues are part of each CDR3. A D gene is named only where the DNA matches it firmly. Some rows have no size entry. The others give once, few or many, or a class for an expanded clone.

clone_size	v_call	j_call	d_call	cdr3_nt	cdr3_aa
.	TRBV7-9	TRBJ2-5	.	TGTGCCAGCAGCTTATTGTCAGAGACCCAGTACTTC	CASSLLSETQYF
.	TRBV19	TRBJ1-5	TRBD1	TGTGCCAGTACCGGGACAGCCAGTCATCAGCCCCAGCATTTT	CASTGTASHQPQHF
.	TRBV2	TRBJ1-6	.	TGTGCCAGCAGGGCTACCGGGATAATCTCTTCACCCCTCCACTTT	CASRATGIISSPLHF
.	TRBV6-2/TRBV6-3	TRBJ2-7	TRBD2	TGTGCCAGCAGTTACGCGGGACTAGCCTCCAACGAGCAGTACTTC	CASSYAGLASNEQYF
.	TRBV28	TRBJ1-4	.	TGTGCCAGCAGTTTAGCAACAGGACGTGAAAAACTGTTTTTT	CASSLATGREKLFF
.	TRBV6-5	TRBJ1-4	TRBD1	TGTGCCACCCAGGGACAGTATAATGAAAAACTGTTTTTT	CATQGQYNEKLFF
.	TRBV19	TRBJ2-1	.	TGTGCCAGTAGTCCCGTAGATGGGAGGAGGAATGAGCAGTTCTTC	CASSPVDGRRNEQFF
.	TRBV11-2	TRBJ2-7	.	TGTGCCAGCAGCTTCGAATACCACTCCTCCTACGAGCAGTACTTC	CASSFEYHSSYEQYF
.	TRBV19	TRBJ2-7	.	TGTGCCAGTCGAGGCGTGGACGAGCAGTACTTC	CASRGVDEQYF
.	TRBV5-4	TRBJ2-3	.	TGTGCCAGCAGCTTGAGTGCGGCCAGCACAGATACGCAGTATTTT	CASSLSAASTDTQYF
.	TRBV5-6	TRBJ2-7	TRBD2	TGTGCCAGCAGCTTTCCGACTAGCGGTCTGGAGCAGTACTTC	CASSFPTSGLEQYF
.	TRBV7-3	TRBJ2-3	.	TGTGCCAGCAGCTCGGGACTGTCAGATACGCAGTATTTT	CASSSGLSDTQYF
.	TRBV5-8	TRBJ1-2	.	TGTGCCAGCAGCTTGGGGGAGGGCGCATTCTATGGCTACACCTTC	CASSLGEGAFYGYTF
.	TRBV10-1	TRBJ2-7	TRBD2	TGCGCCAGCAGTGATGCGATTGGGACTAGCGGGACGGCCTACGAGCAGTACTTC	CASSDAIGTSGTAYEQYF
.	TRBV14	TRBJ2-1	.	TGTGCCAGCAGCCAATTACTAGCCTCAAGCTCCTACAATGAGCAGTTCTTC	CASSQLLASSSYNEQFF
once	TRBV19	TRBJ2-1	TRBD1	TGTGCCAGTAGTACCTCGGACAGGGTAATTTTCAATGAGCAGTTCTTC	CASSTSDRVIFNEQFF
.	TRBV7-2	TRBJ2-1	.	TGTGCCAGCAGCTTAGCAGGCGTCCGCTCCTACAATGAGCAGTTCTTC	CASSLAGVRSYNEQFF
.	TRBV3-1/TRBV3-2	TRBJ1-5	.	TGTGCCAGCAGCTCTGATAGGGGTCCTCAGGGTGGCAATCAGCCCCAGCATTTT	CASSSDRGPQGGNQPQHF
.	TRBV5-1	TRBJ2-7	.	TGCGCCAGCAGCTTGGCCGCGGGACAGTTAGAGCAGTACTTC	CASSLAAGQLEQYF
.	TRBV5-1	TRBJ2-5	.	TGCGCCAGCAGCTTGGGGGGTCTTACTAGCAGCCAAGAGACCCAGTACTTC	CASSLGGLTSSQETQYF
.	TRBV20-1	TRBJ1-2	.	TGCAGTGCTGGATCGAATGGCTACACCTTC	CSAGSNGYTF
.	TRBV7-8	TRBJ2-5	.	TGTGCCAGCAGCCCTTGGGGCGGCCAAGAGACCCAGTACTTC	CASSPWGGQETQYF